This T cell receptor beta chain originates from a study of beta chain features in type 1 diabetes (dated by TCRdb to between 2017 and 2018). With respect to the entire study: No differences in mean age, gender distribution, total cell number or subset yield were found between patients and healthy donors. Whereas all 28 donors provided naive and central memory subsets, regulatory and stem cell-like memory subsets were isolated from just 8 patients and roughly 8 healthy donors. In the study, TCRB repertoires of sorted circulating CD4+ T cell subsets from recently diagnosed type 1 diabetes patients were compared with those of matched healthy donors. A total of roughly 100 million sorted cells were examined across all samples, and RNA yield correlated strongly with the number of cells per subset.

This clone was seen only a few times. Its specific antigen is unknown. No per-base quality is available; no much larger clone lies one base away. The entire isolated RNA was reverse transcribed using the High Capacity cDNA Reverse Transcription Kit, and thus expressed TCRB transcripts were sequenced. Deep immunoSEQ sequencing was performed on naive, central memory and regulatory T cell samples, with an average of about 4 million total reads per sample. Sorted cells were lysed in RLT buffer and RNA was extracted with DNase-treated RNeasy Micro or Mini kits, depending on cell number. Each cell subset was processed separately to prevent cross-contamination, with patient and healthy donor samples processed together. The immunoSEQ multiplex PCR was used to amplify TCRB sequences from cDNA, yielding 87-bp fragments that span the CDR3 region. The amplicons were sequenced using the Illumina HiSeq platform. The authors' analysis ran thus. Synthetic template baselines were used to correct PCR bias computationally, reads within Hamming distance 2 were collapsed together, and singletons that could not be merged were discarded. Reads were aligned against IMGT so that V, D and J genes, CDR3 length and insertions or deletions at six rearrangement sites could be assigned. Clonotype counts were normalized to sorted cell number within each subset before computing true diversity and Gini coefficients with the tcR R package. The overlap coefficient, calculated on TCRB nucleotide sequences, was used to measure repertoire sharing. Held by TCRdb, this immuneACCESS table contains in-frame sequences only and omits some clones. Under half of the omission traces to an unresolved V gene where checked; the cause of the rest is unknown. V and J calls plus clone size are reproduced from that table; the DNA served to infer D and trimming. The sample table shows approximately 120,000 clones, and roughly a sixth are seen once. Clones ranked in the top ten supply 2.6% of the sample.

Each donor gave one peripheral blood draw, averaging roughly 100 mL, which was collected into heparinised tubes. A BD FACSAria II and a panel including CD45RO, CCR7, CD25, CD127, CD95 and CD27 were used to sort naive, central memory, regulatory and stem cell-like memory CD4+ T cells. Every sorted population had a purity above 95%. PBMCs were separated immediately by Lymphoprep density gradient centrifugation and were stained directly, without being cultured. So that batch effects would be minimized, each experiment stained and sorted samples in pairs, pairing one healthy donor with one patient. The CDR3 contains 14 residues, cysteine and phenylalanine counted. Only the CDR3 DNA stays, 42 bases, in frame from base 1. Relative to germline, V is missing 6 bases and J is missing 3 bases, with 7 bases of the junction outside any gene match. Per the germline V gene, SNHLY is the CDR1 and FYNNEI is the CDR2.

Overall study outcomes, separate from this receptor: At VDJ recombination sites, type 1 diabetes patients had fewer insertions and more deleted nucleotides, which implies abnormalities in thymic rearrangement. Naive, central memory and regulatory TCRB repertoires appeared to be more similar among patients than among healthy donors. PCR might favor shorter templates, but patient and control samples were amplified and corrected together, so any skew would affect both groups equally. HLA sub-analyses involved small numbers of individuals, so any influence of HLA type on TCRB rearrangement remained unresolved. Because cDNA was sequenced instead of genomic DNA, activated cells with high expression could be over-represented, although the groups did not differ in activation or CD3 levels. Type 1 diabetes patients showed a moderate but significant shortening of TCRB CDR3 length in all four CD4+ subsets.

The clonotype comes from a young man with type 1 diabetes. The sequenced sample consisted of central memory CD4+ T cells from blood. The rearranged segments are TRBV2 and TRBJ1-1, with 7 bases in between that match TRBD1. DNA sequence: TGTGCCAGCAGGCCCAACAGGGGAGACACTGAAGCTTTCTTT. Its protein reads: CASRPNRGDTEAFF.